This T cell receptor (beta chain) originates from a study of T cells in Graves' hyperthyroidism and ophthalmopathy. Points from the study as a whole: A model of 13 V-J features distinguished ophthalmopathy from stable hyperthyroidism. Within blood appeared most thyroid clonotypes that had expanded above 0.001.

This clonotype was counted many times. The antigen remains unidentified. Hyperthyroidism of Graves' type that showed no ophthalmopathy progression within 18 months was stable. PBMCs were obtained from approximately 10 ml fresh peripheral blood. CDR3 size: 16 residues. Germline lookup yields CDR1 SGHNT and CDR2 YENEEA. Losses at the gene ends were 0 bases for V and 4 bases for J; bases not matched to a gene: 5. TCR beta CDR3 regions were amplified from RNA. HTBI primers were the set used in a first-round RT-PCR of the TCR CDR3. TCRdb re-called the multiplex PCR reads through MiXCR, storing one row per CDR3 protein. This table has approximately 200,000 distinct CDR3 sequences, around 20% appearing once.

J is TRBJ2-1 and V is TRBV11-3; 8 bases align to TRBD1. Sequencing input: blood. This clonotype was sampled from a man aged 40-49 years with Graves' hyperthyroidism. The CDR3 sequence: CASSLDSGQVYNEQFF. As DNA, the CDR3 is TGTGCCAGCAGCTTAGATTCGGGACAGGTGTACAATGAGCAGTTCTTC.